Listed below are T cell receptor beta chains from one sample, sequenced in a study of identical twins. TCRdb redid the calling of the 5' RACE reads with MiXCR, one entry per CDR3 protein. The sample includes hundreds of thousands of distinct CDR3 sequences, approximately 13% of them seen just once. These same data were also listed under a study on yellow fever vaccine responses in identical twins.

The sequencing input was PBMCs. The receptors originated from a woman aged 18-29 years in good health. Each CDR3 is given with its conserved first and last residue. The order of the fields is clone size, J gene, D gene, V gene, CDR3 DNA, CDR3 protein. The D gene is left open where the match is weak. Rows give clone size only sometimes, using once, few, many, or a class for an expanded clone.

clone_size: many
j_call: TRBJ1-1
d_call: NA
v_call: TRBV29-1
cdr3_nt: TGCAGCGTTGAAGCAGGGCTTATGAACACTGAAGCTTTCTTT
cdr3_aa: CSVEAGLMNTEAFF

clone_size: NA
j_call: TRBJ2-5
d_call: NA
v_call: TRBV6-1
cdr3_nt: TGTGCCAGCAGTGGAGGGGGAACCCAAGAGACCCAGTACTTC
cdr3_aa: CASSGGGTQETQYF

clone_size: few
j_call: TRBJ1-2
d_call: NA
v_call: TRBV6-5
cdr3_nt: TGTGCCAGCACAGTGGGGACCTGGGAGTACAACTATGGCTACACCTTC
cdr3_aa: CASTVGTWEYNYGYTF

clone_size: NA
j_call: TRBJ2-1
d_call: TRBD1
v_call: TRBV7-2
cdr3_nt: TGTGCCAGCAGCTTAGCCGGGACAGTCACCTACAATGAGCAGTTCTTC
cdr3_aa: CASSLAGTVTYNEQFF

clone_size: NA
j_call: TRBJ2-1
d_call: NA
v_call: TRBV20-1
cdr3_nt: TGCAGTGCTAGGGGGCCTTCTCTGCCGAACATCCCCTGGGATGAGCAGTTCTTC
cdr3_aa: CSARGPSLPNIPWDEQFF

clone_size: NA
j_call: TRBJ1-5
d_call: NA
v_call: TRBV4-1
cdr3_nt: TGCGCCAGCAGCCAAGATCTGGTTTTTAAAAATAGCAATCAGCCCCAGCATTTT
cdr3_aa: CASSQDLVFKNSNQPQHF

clone_size: NA
j_call: TRBJ2-2
d_call: TRBD2
v_call: TRBV4-1
cdr3_nt: TGCGCCAGCAGCCGCAGGGCCGGGACTAGCGGGGGAGGCCCCGGGGAGCTGTTTTTT
cdr3_aa: CASSRRAGTSGGGPGELFF

clone_size: few
j_call: TRBJ2-2
d_call: NA
v_call: TRBV5-1
cdr3_nt: TGCGCCAGCAGCTTCGGGGAGAACACCGGGGAGCTGTTTTTT
cdr3_aa: CASSFGENTGELFF

clone_size: few
j_call: TRBJ2-3
d_call: TRBD2
v_call: TRBV6-1
cdr3_nt: TGTGCCAGCAGCTGGACTAGCGGGGGGGCTGGGACGCAGTATTTT
cdr3_aa: CASSWTSGGAGTQYF

clone_size: few
j_call: TRBJ1-5
d_call: NA
v_call: TRBV19
cdr3_nt: TGTGCCAGTAGGGGGGCCGGTCAGCCCCAGCATTTT
cdr3_aa: CASRGAGQPQHF

clone_size: NA
j_call: TRBJ2-6
d_call: TRBD1
v_call: TRBV11-2
cdr3_nt: TGTGCCAGCAGCTTAGGGAGGGGGACAGGGGGCGCCCCTGGGGCCAACGTCCTGACTTTC
cdr3_aa: CASSLGRGTGGAPGANVLTF

clone_size: few
j_call: TRBJ1-2
d_call: NA
v_call: TRBV29-1
cdr3_nt: TGCAGCGTCCTGTGGACACAACCGGGGGGCTACACCTTC
cdr3_aa: CSVLWTQPGGYTF

clone_size: many
j_call: TRBJ2-3
d_call: TRBD2
v_call: TRBV28
cdr3_nt: TGTGCCAGCAGCTTTGGCGGGGGACCCACAGATACGCAGTATTTT
cdr3_aa: CASSFGGGPTDTQYF

clone_size: NA
j_call: TRBJ2-1
d_call: TRBD1
v_call: TRBV5-1
cdr3_nt: TGCGCCAGCAGCTTGGCCGGGACAGCCCCCAATGAGCAGTTCTTC
cdr3_aa: CASSLAGTAPNEQFF

clone_size: many
j_call: TRBJ1-1
d_call: NA
v_call: TRBV27
cdr3_nt: TGTGCCAGCTGGAGGAACACTGAAGCTTTCTTT
cdr3_aa: CASWRNTEAFF

clone_size: few
j_call: TRBJ2-2
d_call: TRBD2
v_call: TRBV5-1
cdr3_nt: TGCGCCAGCAGCTTGGCTAGAGCACCTTACCGACTAGCGGGAGACACCGGGGAGCTGTTTTTT
cdr3_aa: CASSLARAPYRLAGDTGELFF

clone_size: few
j_call: TRBJ2-2
d_call: NA
v_call: TRBV2
cdr3_nt: TGTGCCAGCAGTGTAAGAGGTGCTGGGACCGGGGAGCTGTTTTTT
cdr3_aa: CASSVRGAGTGELFF

clone_size: many
j_call: TRBJ2-5
d_call: NA
v_call: TRBV3-1
cdr3_nt: TGTGCCAGCAGCCAAGATCTGGTCAGTGGAGAGACCCAGTACTTC
cdr3_aa: CASSQDLVSGETQYF

clone_size: few
j_call: TRBJ1-5
d_call: NA
v_call: TRBV12-3/TRBV12-4
cdr3_nt: TGTGCCAGCAGTGCAACCCAGGGTAGGGCCCAGCATTTT
cdr3_aa: CASSATQGRAQHF

clone_size: NA
j_call: TRBJ1-2
d_call: NA
v_call: TRBV2
cdr3_nt: TGTGCCAGCAGCGGGGACACCTACTTAACCAGTGGCTACACCTTC
cdr3_aa: CASSGDTYLTSGYTF

clone_size: NA
j_call: TRBJ1-1
d_call: TRBD1
v_call: TRBV6-1
cdr3_nt: TGTGCCAGCAGGACTACTCAGGGGGCTGGCACTGAAGCTTTCTTT
cdr3_aa: CASRTTQGAGTEAFF

clone_size: few
j_call: TRBJ2-2
d_call: NA
v_call: TRBV6-1
cdr3_nt: TGTGCCAGCAGTGAAGCAGGGACCAGCACCGGGGAGCTGTTTTTT
cdr3_aa: CASSEAGTSTGELFF

clone_size: few
j_call: TRBJ1-6
d_call: NA
v_call: TRBV15
cdr3_nt: TGTGCCACCAGCAGAGATTACCCCCAGGGAGGGAATTCACCCCTCCACTTT
cdr3_aa: CATSRDYPQGGNSPLHF

clone_size: NA
j_call: TRBJ1-1
d_call: NA
v_call: TRBV3-1
cdr3_nt: TGTGCCAGCAGCCAATTTTTCAACACTGAAGCTTTCTTT
cdr3_aa: CASSQFFNTEAFF

clone_size: NA
j_call: TRBJ2-4
d_call: NA
v_call: TRBV4-1
cdr3_nt: TGCGCCAGCAGCCAAGATGATCCAGGGTGGTACATTCAGTACTTC
cdr3_aa: CASSQDDPGWYIQYF

clone_size: NA
j_call: TRBJ2-1
d_call: TRBD2
v_call: TRBV4-1
cdr3_nt: TGCGCCAGCAGCCAGGCGGGAGCCCTCCACAATGAGCAGTTCTTC
cdr3_aa: CASSQAGALHNEQFF

clone_size: few
j_call: TRBJ2-1
d_call: TRBD2
v_call: TRBV6-5
cdr3_nt: TGTGCCAGCAGCTCCTCGACGCTCGCGGGGGGTAGCTCCTACAATGAGCAGTTCTTC
cdr3_aa: CASSSSTLAGGSSYNEQFF

clone_size: NA
j_call: TRBJ2-2
d_call: NA
v_call: TRBV6-4
cdr3_nt: TGTGCCAACAGTCCCGGGACAACAGACACCGGGGAGCTGTTTTTT
cdr3_aa: CANSPGTTDTGELFF

clone_size: few
j_call: TRBJ2-1
d_call: NA
v_call: TRBV28
cdr3_nt: TGTGCCAGCAGTCTCTACCCAGCTGGTAGCTCCTACAATGAGCAGTTCTTC
cdr3_aa: CASSLYPAGSSYNEQFF

clone_size: NA
j_call: TRBJ2-6
d_call: TRBD1
v_call: TRBV9
cdr3_nt: TGTGCCAGCAGCGCTTGGGACAGCTCTGGGGCCAACGTCCTGACTTTC
cdr3_aa: CASSAWDSSGANVLTF

clone_size: many
j_call: TRBJ1-1
d_call: NA
v_call: TRBV9
cdr3_nt: TGTGCCAGCAGCGTAGTAGGGGGGAACACTGAAGCTTTCTTT
cdr3_aa: CASSVVGGNTEAFF

clone_size: NA
j_call: TRBJ2-5
d_call: TRBD1
v_call: TRBV20-1
cdr3_nt: TGCAGTGCTAGAGACCTGGACAGGGTAGGAGAGACCCAGTACTTC
cdr3_aa: CSARDLDRVGETQYF

clone_size: few
j_call: TRBJ2-3
d_call: TRBD1
v_call: TRBV5-1
cdr3_nt: TGCGCCAGCAGCCTTGGCTGGGGCAGGGGGCCCAAAATATCCTCTAGCACAGATACGCAGTATTTT
cdr3_aa: CASSLGWGRGPKISSSTDTQYF

clone_size: NA
j_call: TRBJ2-4
d_call: TRBD2
v_call: TRBV3-1
cdr3_nt: TGTGCCAGCAGCCCCCGGACTAGCCATAACATTCAGTACTTC
cdr3_aa: CASSPRTSHNIQYF

clone_size: few
j_call: TRBJ2-7
d_call: NA
v_call: TRBV20-1
cdr3_nt: TGCAGTGCCGGGACGGGCTACGAGCAGTACTTC
cdr3_aa: CSAGTGYEQYF

clone_size: many
j_call: TRBJ1-4
d_call: NA
v_call: TRBV15
cdr3_nt: TGTGCCACCAGCATTTGGAGCGCAACTAATGAAAAACTGTTTTTT
cdr3_aa: CATSIWSATNEKLFF

clone_size: few
j_call: TRBJ1-4
d_call: NA
v_call: TRBV5-1
cdr3_nt: TGCGCCAGCAGCCCGGGGACGGCTGAAAAACTGTTTTTT
cdr3_aa: CASSPGTAEKLFF

clone_size: few
j_call: TRBJ2-6
d_call: NA
v_call: TRBV6-1
cdr3_nt: TGTGCCAGCCGACCTGGGGGGGCCAACGTCCTGACTTTC
cdr3_aa: CASRPGGANVLTF

clone_size: many
j_call: TRBJ2-7
d_call: NA
v_call: TRBV12-3/TRBV12-4
cdr3_nt: TGTGCCAGCAGTTTACCCGGGGTCTCCGAGCAGTACTTC
cdr3_aa: CASSLPGVSEQYF

clone_size: few
j_call: TRBJ1-6
d_call: TRBD1
v_call: TRBV5-6
cdr3_nt: TGTGCCAGCAGCTTGTCCCTACAGGGGTCACCCCTCCACTTT
cdr3_aa: CASSLSLQGSPLHF

clone_size: NA
j_call: TRBJ2-1
d_call: TRBD2
v_call: TRBV7-7
cdr3_nt: TGTGCCAGCAGCTTATGGGGTGTAGCGGGTGAAAATGAGCAGTTCTTC
cdr3_aa: CASSLWGVAGENEQFF

clone_size: many
j_call: TRBJ2-1
d_call: TRBD1
v_call: TRBV12-3/TRBV12-4
cdr3_nt: TGTGCCAGCAGGCCGGACAGGGCTACCTACAATGAGCAGTTCTTC
cdr3_aa: CASRPDRATYNEQFF

clone_size: NA
j_call: TRBJ2-1
d_call: NA
v_call: TRBV10-2
cdr3_nt: TGCGCCAGTTTCCAGTCCGGGGCCACCTACAATGAGCAGTTCTTC
cdr3_aa: CASFQSGATYNEQFF

clone_size: NA
j_call: TRBJ2-1
d_call: TRBD1
v_call: TRBV6-5
cdr3_nt: TGTGCCAGCAGTTACCAAGTACAGGGGTTGGGCGAGCAGTTCTTC
cdr3_aa: CASSYQVQGLGEQFF

clone_size: few
j_call: TRBJ2-1
d_call: NA
v_call: TRBV7-2
cdr3_nt: TGTGCCAGCAGAGACGGCATCAGCAATGAGCAGTTCTTC
cdr3_aa: CASRDGISNEQFF

clone_size: many
j_call: TRBJ2-2
d_call: TRBD1
v_call: TRBV5-1
cdr3_nt: TGCGCCAGCAGCTTGGGCCCGGGACAGTCCTCGAACACCGGGGAGCTGTTTTTT
cdr3_aa: CASSLGPGQSSNTGELFF

clone_size: NA
j_call: TRBJ1-1
d_call: TRBD1
v_call: TRBV2
cdr3_nt: TGTGCCAGCAGTGCCCGGACAGGGAGGAACACTGAAGCTTTCTTT
cdr3_aa: CASSARTGRNTEAFF

clone_size: NA
j_call: TRBJ1-2
d_call: NA
v_call: TRBV30
cdr3_nt: TGTGCCTGGAGCGGGGGGCGCAACTATGGCTACACCTTC
cdr3_aa: CAWSGGRNYGYTF

clone_size: few
j_call: TRBJ2-7
d_call: TRBD2
v_call: TRBV20-1
cdr3_nt: TGCAGTGCTACACTAGCGGGAGTACGTGAGCAGTACTTC
cdr3_aa: CSATLAGVREQYF

clone_size: few
j_call: TRBJ2-7
d_call: NA
v_call: TRBV7-2
cdr3_nt: TGTGCCAGCAGCTTAGGAGTTCCGCAGTACGAGCAGTACTTC
cdr3_aa: CASSLGVPQYEQYF

clone_size: NA
j_call: TRBJ2-7
d_call: NA
v_call: TRBV28
cdr3_nt: TGTGCAACCGTGGCAGATCCCTACGAGCAGTACTTC
cdr3_aa: CATVADPYEQYF

clone_size: few
j_call: TRBJ2-7
d_call: NA
v_call: TRBV25-1
cdr3_nt: TGTGCCAGCAGTGAGGGGAGTTTCACCTACGAGCAGTACTTC
cdr3_aa: CASSEGSFTYEQYF